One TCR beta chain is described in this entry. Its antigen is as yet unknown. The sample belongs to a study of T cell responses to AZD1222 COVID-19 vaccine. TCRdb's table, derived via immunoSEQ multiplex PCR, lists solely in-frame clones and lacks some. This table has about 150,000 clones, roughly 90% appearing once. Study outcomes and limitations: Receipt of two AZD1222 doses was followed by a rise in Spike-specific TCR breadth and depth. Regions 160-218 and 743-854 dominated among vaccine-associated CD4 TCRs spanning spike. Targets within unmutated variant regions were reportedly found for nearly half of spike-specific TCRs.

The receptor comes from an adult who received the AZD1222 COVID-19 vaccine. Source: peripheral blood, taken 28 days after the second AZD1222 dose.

Here the CDR3 reads CASSQEGGASYNEQFF. CDR3 bases: TGTGCCAGCAGCCAAGAGGGGGGGGCTTCCTACAATGAGCAGTTCTTC. The chain recombines TRBV3-1 (or the pseudogene TRBV3-2) with TRBJ2-1; TRBD2 might be the D (7 bases). Germline assignment: CDR1 LGHDT and CDR2 YNNKEL (reference sequence). This CDR3 is 16 amino acids long. Trimming stripped 0 bases from V and 1 base from J, with 10 bases between.